This T cell receptor beta chain came from a study of cytomegalovirus exposure and HLA in healthy donors. The PCR was carried out with 60 Vbeta primers and 13 Jbeta primers. Assay: immunoSEQ multiplex PCR; the TCRdb copy retains only in-frame clones and omits some. The sample carries 200,000 to 250,000 clones, around 77% recorded once. This CDR3 spans 16 amino acids. CDR1 and CDR2 (germline): MDHEN, SYDVKM. After removal of 5 bases from V and 2 bases from J, the junction contained 9 bases not matched to a gene. What was sequenced was PBMCs. This sequence was found in a young woman in good health and CMV-seronegative. V usage is TRBV28 and J usage is TRBJ2-7; 10 bases match TRBD1. The CDR3 reads CASSHPPGQGTYEQYF. The CDR3 DNA reads TGTGCCAGCAGTCATCCACCGGGACAGGGGACCTACGAGCAGTACTTC.